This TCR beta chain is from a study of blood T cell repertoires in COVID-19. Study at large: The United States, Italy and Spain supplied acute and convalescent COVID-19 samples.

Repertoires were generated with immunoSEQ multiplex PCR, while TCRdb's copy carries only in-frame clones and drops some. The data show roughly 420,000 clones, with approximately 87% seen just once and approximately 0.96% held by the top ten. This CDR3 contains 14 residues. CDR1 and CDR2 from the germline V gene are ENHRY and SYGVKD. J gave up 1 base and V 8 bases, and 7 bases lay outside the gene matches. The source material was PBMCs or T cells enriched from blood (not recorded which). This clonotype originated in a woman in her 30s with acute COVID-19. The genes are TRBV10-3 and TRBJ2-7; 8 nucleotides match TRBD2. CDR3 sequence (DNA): TGTGCCATCCAGTCTAGCGGGTCGTCCTACGAGCAGTACTTC. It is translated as CAIQSSGSSYEQYF.